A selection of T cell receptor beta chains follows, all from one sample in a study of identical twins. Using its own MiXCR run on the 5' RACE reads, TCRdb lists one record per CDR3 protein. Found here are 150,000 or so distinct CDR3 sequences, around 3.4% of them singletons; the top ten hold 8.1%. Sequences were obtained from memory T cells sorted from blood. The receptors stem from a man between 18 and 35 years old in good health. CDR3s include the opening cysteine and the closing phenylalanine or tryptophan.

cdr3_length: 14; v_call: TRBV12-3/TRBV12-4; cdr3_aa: CASRGLSGANVLTF
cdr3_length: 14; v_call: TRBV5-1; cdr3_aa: CASSASGRNYGYTF
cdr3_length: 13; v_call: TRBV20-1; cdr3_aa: CSAPTRGNYGYTF
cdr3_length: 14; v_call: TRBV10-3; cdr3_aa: CAIRRGGAQYEQYF
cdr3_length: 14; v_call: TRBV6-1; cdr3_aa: CASKSSGGQETQYF
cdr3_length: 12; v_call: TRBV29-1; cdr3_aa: CSGDTGNTEAFF
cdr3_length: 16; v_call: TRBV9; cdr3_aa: CASSVSGRAFEETQYF
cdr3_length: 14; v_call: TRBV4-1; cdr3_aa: CASSQEVPLYEQYF
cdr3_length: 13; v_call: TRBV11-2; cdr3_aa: CASSSRRNTEAFF
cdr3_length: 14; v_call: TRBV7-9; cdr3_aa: CASSLDGAKTIQYF
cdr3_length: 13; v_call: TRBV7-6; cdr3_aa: CASSLHYSYEQYF
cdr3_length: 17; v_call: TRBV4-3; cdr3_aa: CASSQDNTGVSTDTQYF
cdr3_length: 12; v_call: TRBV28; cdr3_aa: CASSLTEDEQYF
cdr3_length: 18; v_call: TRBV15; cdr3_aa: CATSSIGGRAYSNQPQHF
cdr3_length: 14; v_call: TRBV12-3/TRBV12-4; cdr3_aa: CASRAGVAPQPQHF
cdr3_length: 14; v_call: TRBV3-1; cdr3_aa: CASSQGVLGGPQHF
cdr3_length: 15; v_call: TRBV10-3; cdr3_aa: CAISEGGADYNEQFF
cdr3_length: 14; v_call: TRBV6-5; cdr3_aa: CASSYSGGNYGYTF
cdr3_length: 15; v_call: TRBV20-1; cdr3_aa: CSAGVRGSTSYEQYF
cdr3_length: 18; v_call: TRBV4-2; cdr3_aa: CASSQVVVRGQRGNEQFF
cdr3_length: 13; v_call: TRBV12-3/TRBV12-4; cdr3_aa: CASSFMGGETQYF
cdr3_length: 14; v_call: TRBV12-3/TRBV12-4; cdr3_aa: CASSFNWLPETQYF
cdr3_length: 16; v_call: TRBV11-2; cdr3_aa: CASSLWTSSMNTEAFF
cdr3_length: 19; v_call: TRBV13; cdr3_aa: CASSLNSRPTSANTGELFF